This TCR beta chain was retrieved from a study of OX40 agonist ivuxolimab in advanced cancers. Assay: immunoSEQ multiplex PCR; the TCRdb copy retains only in-frame clones and omits some. The sample includes roughly 80,000 clones, 80% to 90% seen only once; the top ten take over 0.25%. Study results and caveats: Some nonresponders likewise displayed low normalized T-cell clonal expansion.

This CDR3 region has 14 residues. The V end was cut by 0 bases, the J end by 0 bases, with 5 bases between. CDR1 SGHTA and CDR2 FQGNSA come from the germline V gene. On this clone itself: The target antigen is unknown.

Here the sequenced sample was CD4+ or CD8+ T cells sorted from blood, taken in a trial of the OX40 agonist ivuxolimab. This sequence joins TRBV7-2 and TRBJ1-1; D gene uncertain. The receptor comes from an adult with an advanced solid tumor such as melanoma, head and neck, liver or kidney cancer. This chain's CDR3 is CASSLAPLNTEAFF. The CDR3 DNA sequence: TGTGCCAGCAGCTTAGCGCCGCTGAACACTGAAGCTTTCTTT.